This TCR beta chain was retrieved from a study of technical replicates of blood from a handful of donors. Trimming took 1 base from V and 7 from J, leaving 16 bases between them. The CDR3 runs to 16 residues. From germline, CDR1 is SGHDN and CDR2 FVKESK. The method was immunoSEQ multiplex PCR; TCRdb's version includes in-frame clones alone and lacks a portion of them. This sample carries about 100,000 clones, 85% to 95% of them seen once, and the ten largest clones take around 0.3%. The sequence came from a human donor in good health. The chain carries TRBV14 and TRBJ1-4; D is uncertain. The specimen sequenced was T cells isolated from PBMCs. The CDR3 nucleotides are TGTGCCAGCAGCCAAGTTTATGGAGTTCTGGGTGAAAAACTGTTTTTT. It yields the protein CASSQVYGVLGEKLFF.